Below, 19 T cell receptor beta chains from the same sample are listed, as sequenced in a study of response to subunit inactivated influenza vaccine (dated by TCRdb to the late 2010s). To prepare the library, RT-PCR was applied. Sequencer: Illumina HiSeq 2500. TCRdb reprocessed the public reads (quality trimming at Q25 with fastp, clone calling with MiXCR) and kept in-frame beta chains. Identical CDR3 protein sequences are pooled into one entry, listed with their most common genes and DNA. This sample holds about 500,000 distinct CDR3 sequences; more than 15% were observed only once. The top ten clones comprise less than 4% of the sample. Sequences were derived from CD4+ T cells sorted from PBMCs, sampled 23 to 25 months after vaccination. The receptors were gathered from a man between 50 and 69 years old who received an inactivated influenza vaccine. Donor details come from another sample of the same person, matched by shared clones.

The chain links TRBV28 to TRBJ2-2; no reliable D call. Germline V lookup: CDR1 MDHEN, CDR2 SYDVKM. The CDR3 has 13 amino acids. Trimming took 4 bases from V and 7 from J, leaving 10 bases between them. CDR3 loop: CASSSRSRGELFF. CDR3 nucleotides: TGTGCCAGCAGTTCTCGGAGCCGCGGGGAGCTGTTTTTT.

The chain recombines TRBV10-3 with TRBJ2-7; tentative D call: TRBD2 (6 bases). The CDR3 runs to 12 residues. The germline V gene has CDR1 ENHRY and CDR2 SYGVKD. Deletions cut 4 bases from V and 5 bases from J, with 9 bases between. CDR3 DNA sequence: TGTGCCATCAGTGTGGGGGGAGACGAGCAGTACTTC. It translates to CAISVGGDEQYF.

This clonotype appeared a few times. The chain employs TRBV6-5 and TRBJ2-1; possible D gene TRBD1, 6 bases. The CDR3 has 18 residues. Trimming pared 4 bases from V and 9 bases from J, leaving 28 bases between. The germline CDR1 and CDR2 sequences are MNHEY and SVGAGI. This chain's CDR3 is CASSSGEGSQFIRPEQFF. The CDR3 nucleotides read TGTGCCAGCAGTTCAGGGGAAGGGTCTCAGTTTATCAGGCCTGAGCAGTTCTTC.

The table lists this clonotype with many counts. V usage is TRBV7-9 and J usage is TRBJ2-2, with D unresolved. The CDR3 extends over 13 amino acids. Trimming took off 1 base at V and 5 bases at J, with 5 bases between the two ends. The germline CDR1 and CDR2 sequences are SEHNR and FQNEAQ (reference sequence). CDR3 sequence reads: CASSLVRTGELFF. The CDR3, as DNA: TGTGCCAGCAGCTTAGTCCGAACCGGGGAGCTGTTTTTT.

The rearrangement joins TRBV14 to TRBJ1-2, with D perhaps TRBD1 (6 bases). The V and J ends lost 0 bases and 8 bases respectively, with 10 bases between them. Germline CDR1 and CDR2: SGHDN and FVKESK. This CDR3 region has 13 residues. CDR3 in DNA: TGTGCCAGCAGCCAAGATCGGGGGGCGGGCTACACCTTC. Protein: CASSQDRGAGYTF.

This clonotype was seen at least ten times. The chain links TRBV27 to TRBJ2-7, with a weak D call TRBD2 (5 bases). The CDR3 has 13 amino acids. V gave up 2 bases and J gave up 8 bases, with 13 bases separating them. The germline gives CDR1 MNHEY, CDR2 SMNVEV (reference sequence). CDR3 region: CASSLSEGHKQYF. The CDR3 DNA sequence: TGTGCCAGCAGTTTAAGCGAGGGCCACAAGCAGTACTTC.

This clonotype has a count of ten or more. The rearrangement links TRBV5-1 to TRBJ2-4; tentatively, D is TRBD1 or TRBD2 (5 bases each). The CDR3 contains 15 residues. CDR1 is SGHRS, CDR2 YFSETQ, per germline. V was cut by 0 bases and J by 3 bases, with 10 bases left in between. The CDR3 nucleotides read TGCGCCAGCAGCTTGGGAGGGGCGAACAAAAACATTCAGTACTTC. Its translation: CASSLGGANKNIQYF.

The chain joins TRBV11-2 to TRBJ2-4; possibly TRBD1 for D (6 bases). The V gene lost 2 bases and the J gene lost 0 bases, with 14 bases spanning the gap. The CDR3 has 17 residues. Per the germline V gene, CDR1 is SGHAT and CDR2 is FQNNGV. As DNA, the CDR3 is TGTGCCAGCAGCTTATTTCAGGGGTTGGAAGCCAAAAACATTCAGTACTTC. It specifies CASSLFQGLEAKNIQYF.

The chain couples TRBV6-5 to TRBJ1-2, with 11 bases that match TRBD1. The CDR3 is made up of 15 amino acids. Per the germline V gene, CDR1 is MNHEY and CDR2 is SVGAGI. V shed 2 bases and J 5 bases; nucleotides not matched to a gene: 4. The DNA of the CDR3 is TGTGCCAGCAGTTACCCCGGACAGGGGGCATATGGCTACACCTTC. This translates into CASSYPGQGAYGYTF.

This clonotype was picked up a small number of times. The V and J genes are TRBV5-1 and TRBJ2-3; 11 bases are a match to TRBD2. The V segment lost 3 bases and the J segment 7 bases; nucleotides outside the gene matches: 4. CDR3 length: 14 residues. Germline lookup yields CDR1 SGHRS and CDR2 YFSETQ. The chain's CDR3 is CASSSSSGRNTQYF. The CDR3 coding sequence is TGCGCCAGCAGCTCTTCTAGCGGGAGGAATACGCAGTATTTT.

This clonotype was picked up a small number of times. The CDR3 bases are TGTGCCAGCGCCCAGGCTGAACGGGGGGGGACCCAGTACTTC. Translating gives CASAQAERGGTQYF. The chain uses TRBV7-7 and TRBJ2-5, with 8 bases aligning to TRBD2. This CDR3 contains 14 residues. J lost 7 bases, V lost 8 bases, and 12 bases had no gene match. Looked up from germline, CDR1 is SSHAT and CDR2 is FNYEAQ (reference sequence). Using reference TRBV7-7 and TRBJ2-5 for the parts outside the CDR3, the full variable domain is GAGVSQSPRYKVTKRGQDVTLRCDPISSHATLYWYQQALGQGPEFLTYFNYEAQPDKSGLPSDRFSAERPEGSISTLTIQRTEQRDSAMYRCASAQAERGGTQYFGPGTRLLVL.

The chain joins TRBV6-5 to TRBJ2-3; TRBD2 matches 8 bases. The CDR3 runs to 15 residues. Trimming removed 2 bases from V and 9 bases from J; junction bases left unmatched: 10. The V gene's germline CDR1 is MNHEY and CDR2 SVGAGI. The DNA for the CDR3 is TGTGCCAGCAGTTACCTCGCGGGGGGCCAGGTGACGCAGTATTTT. This sequence encodes CASSYLAGGQVTQYF.

This clonotype was counted between two and nine times. This rearrangement joins TRBV4-3 to TRBJ2-1; 9 nucleotides match TRBD1. Germline values: CDR1 LGHNA, CDR2 YSLEER. Losses at the gene ends were 0 bases for V and 7 bases for J; bases not matched to a gene: 7. The CDR3 contains 16 residues. The CDR3: CASSQDGTGNWNEQFF. The CDR3 DNA is TGCGCCAGCAGCCAAGACGGGACAGGGAATTGGAATGAGCAGTTCTTC.

This clonotype was seen many times. The J gene is TRBJ2-1, the V gene TRBV20-1; perhaps TRBD1 as D (5 bases). This CDR3 has 14 residues. V lost 5 bases and J lost 0, with 11 bases in between. In germline, CDR1 is DFQATT, CDR2 SNEGSKA (reference sequence). The CDR3 nucleotides are TGCAGTGCTTCCACAGGAAGCTCCTACAATGAGCAGTTCTTC. Its protein is CSASTGSSYNEQFF.

This sequence joins TRBV28 and TRBJ2-7; D ambiguous. In germline, CDR1 is MDHEN, CDR2 SYDVKM. The CDR3 runs to 12 residues. Trimming stripped 7 bases from V and 0 bases from J, with 7 bases between. DNA for the CDR3: TGTGCCAGCATGCGCGTCTCCTACGAGCAGTACTTC. This encodes CASMRVSYEQYF.

There are many counts of this clonotype. The chain combines TRBV12-3 or TRBV12-4 with TRBJ1-6, with D perhaps TRBD1 (5 bases). CDR3 length: 14 amino acids. V lost 7 bases, J lost 10 bases, and 17 bases lay in between. The CDR3 coding sequence is TGTGCCAGCAACCTCCAGGGTGGTAACTCACCCCTCCACTTT. This translates into CASNLQGGNSPLHF.

Notes on this clonotype: The CDR3 does not end in the conserved phenylalanine or tryptophan, so this is likely a read error. V gene TRBV9 combines with J gene TRBJ2-1, with a tentative D call TRBD1 (5 bases). Trimming removed 4 bases at V and 0 bases at J, with 14 bases between. CDR3 length: 16 residues. From germline, CDR1 is SGDLS and CDR2 YYNGEE. CDR3 sequence: CASSRGLENSYNEQFI. CDR3 nucleotide sequence: TGTGCCAGCAGCAGGGGTTTGGAAAACTCCTACAATGAGCAGTTCATC.

This clonotype showed up just once. The chain uses TRBV10-3 and TRBJ1-2, with 7 bases aligning to TRBD1. This CDR3 comprises 13 residues. Losses at the gene ends were 3 bases for V and 3 bases for J; bases not matched to a gene: 1. The germline V gene encodes CDR1 ENHRY and CDR2 SYGVKD. This chain's CDR3 is CAISDRGDYGYTF. DNA for the CDR3: TGTGCCATCAGTGACAGGGGGGACTATGGCTACACCTTC.

V is TRBV4-3 and J is TRBJ1-4, with D perhaps matching TRBD1 (5 bases). The V end was cut by 6 bases, the J end by 3 bases, with 11 bases between. The CDR3 consists of 14 residues. Germline assignment: CDR1 LGHNA and CDR2 YSLEER. CDR3 sequence: CASRSEGSNEKLFF. The DNA of the CDR3 is TGCGCCAGCAGATCTGAGGGGTCTAATGAAAAACTGTTTTTT.